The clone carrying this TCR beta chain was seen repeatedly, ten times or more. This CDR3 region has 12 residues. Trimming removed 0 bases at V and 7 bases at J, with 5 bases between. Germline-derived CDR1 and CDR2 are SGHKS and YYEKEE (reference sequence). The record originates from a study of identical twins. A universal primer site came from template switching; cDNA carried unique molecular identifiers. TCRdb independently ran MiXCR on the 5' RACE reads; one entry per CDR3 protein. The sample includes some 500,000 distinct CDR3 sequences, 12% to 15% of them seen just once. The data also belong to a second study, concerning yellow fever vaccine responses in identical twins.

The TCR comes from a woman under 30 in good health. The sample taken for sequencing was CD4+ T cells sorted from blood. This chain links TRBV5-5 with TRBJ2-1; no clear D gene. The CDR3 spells CASSLDLNEQFF. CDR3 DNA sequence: TGTGCCAGCAGCTTGGATCTTAATGAGCAGTTCTTC.